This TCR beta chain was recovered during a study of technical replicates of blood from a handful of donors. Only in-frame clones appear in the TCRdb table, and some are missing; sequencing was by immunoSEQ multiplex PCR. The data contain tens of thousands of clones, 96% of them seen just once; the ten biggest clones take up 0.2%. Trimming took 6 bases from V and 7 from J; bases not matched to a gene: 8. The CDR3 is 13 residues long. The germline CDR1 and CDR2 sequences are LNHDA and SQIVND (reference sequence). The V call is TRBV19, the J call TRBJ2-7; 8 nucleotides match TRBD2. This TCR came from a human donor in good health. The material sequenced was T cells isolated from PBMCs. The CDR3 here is CASRQAGVVEQYF. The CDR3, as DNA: TGTGCCAGTAGACAAGCGGGGGTCGTGGAGCAGTACTTC.